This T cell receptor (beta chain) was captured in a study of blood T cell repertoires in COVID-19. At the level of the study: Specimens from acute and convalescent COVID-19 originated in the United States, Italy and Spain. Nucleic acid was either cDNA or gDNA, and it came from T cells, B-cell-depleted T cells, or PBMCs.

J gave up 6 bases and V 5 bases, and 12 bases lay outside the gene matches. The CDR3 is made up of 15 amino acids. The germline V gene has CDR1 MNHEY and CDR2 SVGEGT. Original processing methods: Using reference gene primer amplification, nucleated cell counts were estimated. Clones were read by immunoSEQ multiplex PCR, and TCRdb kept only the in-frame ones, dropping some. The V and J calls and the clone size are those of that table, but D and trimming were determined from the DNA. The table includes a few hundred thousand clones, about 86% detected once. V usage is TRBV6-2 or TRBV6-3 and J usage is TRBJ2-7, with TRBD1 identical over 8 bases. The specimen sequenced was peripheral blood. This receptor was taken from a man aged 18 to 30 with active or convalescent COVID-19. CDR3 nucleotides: TGTGCCAGCAGTGGACAGGGAATCCTCTGGGGCGAGCAGTACTTC. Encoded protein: CASSGQGILWGEQYF.